This TCR beta chain was captured by sequencing in a study of T cells in Graves' hyperthyroidism and ophthalmopathy. Authors of the study amplified TCR beta CDR3 regions from RNA transcripts. First-round RT-PCR of the TCR CDR3 relied on the HTBI primer set. TCRdb recomputed calls from the multiplex PCR reads with MiXCR, one row per CDR3 protein. The sample shows 300,000 or so distinct CDR3 sequences, about 18% of them seen only once. CDR1 is SGDLS and CDR2 is YYNGEE in the germline V gene. With 0 bases removed from V and 3 bases from J, the gap between germline ends came to 10 bases. This CDR3 comprises 14 residues. This clonotype was picked up a small number of times. Individuals with ophthalmopathy presented a Clinical Activity Score of at least 3, a NOSPECS grade of at least 4 and a duration under 3 months.

This chain joins TRBV9 and TRBJ2-7; D gene ambiguous. The sequence was collected from a woman aged 55-70 years with Graves' ophthalmopathy. The sequenced material came from blood. The CDR3 here is CASSVEAVGYEQYF. DNA of the CDR3: TGTGCCAGCAGCGTAGAGGCAGTAGGCTACGAGCAGTACTTC.